The present entry profiles one T cell receptor (beta chain) with its context. The data derive from a study of control samples from healthy donors and cancer patients. The CDR3 runs 17 residues. The germline V gene encodes CDR1 LGHNA and CDR2 YNFKEQ. V lost 0 bases and J 0 bases, leaving 12 bases between the germline ends. Data came from immunoSEQ multiplex PCR; TCRdb stores just in-frame clones and leaves some out. The sample shows roughly 450,000 clones, approximately 90% of them seen only once. V usage is TRBV4-2 and J usage is TRBJ2-1; tentative D call: TRBD1 (6 bases). The TCR was taken from a man aged 35-49 years with head and neck cancer. Material for sequencing was PBMCs. The CDR3 region has the DNA TGTGCCAGCAGCCAAGATTACCAACAGGGCTCCTACAATGAGCAGTTCTTC. Translating it yields CASSQDYQQGSYNEQFF.